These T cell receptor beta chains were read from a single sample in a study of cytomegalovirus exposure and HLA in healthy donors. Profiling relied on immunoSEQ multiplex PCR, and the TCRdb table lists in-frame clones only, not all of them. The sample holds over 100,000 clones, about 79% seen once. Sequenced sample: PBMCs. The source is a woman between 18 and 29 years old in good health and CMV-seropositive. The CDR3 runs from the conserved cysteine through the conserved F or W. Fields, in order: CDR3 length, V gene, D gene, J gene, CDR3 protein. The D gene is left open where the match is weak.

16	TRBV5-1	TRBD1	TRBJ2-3	CASSLTPGTGADTQYF
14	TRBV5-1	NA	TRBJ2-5	CASSLLEVPETQYF
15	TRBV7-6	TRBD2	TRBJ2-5	CASSLRLAGGETQYF
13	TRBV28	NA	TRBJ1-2	CASTGAANYGYTF
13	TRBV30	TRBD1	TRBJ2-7	CACVRDSRYEQYF
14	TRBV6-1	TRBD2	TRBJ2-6	CAMTGGSGANVLTF
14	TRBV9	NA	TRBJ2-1	CASSGGSRGNEQFF
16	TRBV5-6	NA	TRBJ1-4	CASSLSPTGTNEKLFF
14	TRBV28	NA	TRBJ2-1	CASSPGGSRNEQFF
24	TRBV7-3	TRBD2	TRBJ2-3	CASSLTTGGTGGPGAGGDKDTQYF
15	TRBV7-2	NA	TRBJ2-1	CASSRQGTGFSEQFF
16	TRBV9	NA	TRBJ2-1	CASSAEELGSYNEQFF
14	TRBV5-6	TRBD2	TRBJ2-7	CASSRRSGRYEQYF
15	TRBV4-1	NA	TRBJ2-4	CASSQIGRGKNIQYF
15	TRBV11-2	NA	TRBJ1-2	CASSLLNGANYGYTF
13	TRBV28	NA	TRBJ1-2	CASSLTANYGYTF
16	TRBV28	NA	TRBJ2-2	CASSSPGGPNTGELFF
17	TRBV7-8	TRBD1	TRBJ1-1	CASSLALTGTMNTEAFF
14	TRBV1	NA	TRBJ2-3	CTSSPAGHTDTQYF
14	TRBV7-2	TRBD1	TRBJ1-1	CASSLRQGATEAFF
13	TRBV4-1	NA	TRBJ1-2	CASSHRVGYGYTF
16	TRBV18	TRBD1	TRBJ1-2	CASSPPGGPTNYGYTF
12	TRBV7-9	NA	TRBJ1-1	CASSPTLGMAFF
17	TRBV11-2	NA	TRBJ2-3	CASSLVSTLTSTDTQYF
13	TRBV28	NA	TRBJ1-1	CASRARTANEAFF
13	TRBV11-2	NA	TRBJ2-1	CASRKLASGEQFF
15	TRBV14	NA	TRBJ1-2	CASSQERVPGHGYTF
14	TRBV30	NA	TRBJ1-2	CAWSARTGLYGYTF
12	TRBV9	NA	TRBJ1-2	CASTGRSYGYTF
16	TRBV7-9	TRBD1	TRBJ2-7	CASSLSLAGTGDEQYF
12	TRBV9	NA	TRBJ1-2	CASSVDFEGYTF
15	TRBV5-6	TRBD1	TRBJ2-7	CASSLEGQVSYEQYF
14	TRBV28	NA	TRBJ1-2	CASRPPTVNYGYTF
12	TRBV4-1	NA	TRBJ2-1	CASSQGADEQFF
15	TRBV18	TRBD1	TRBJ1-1	CASSPRTGENTEAFF
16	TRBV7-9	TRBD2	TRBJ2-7	CASSRGLAGVENEQYF
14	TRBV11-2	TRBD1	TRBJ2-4	CASSSQGATGIQYF
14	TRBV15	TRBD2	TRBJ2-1	CATSRDHSGSEQFF
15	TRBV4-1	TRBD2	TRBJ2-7	CASSHDRLADYEQYF
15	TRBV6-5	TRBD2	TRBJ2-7	CASRQTSGSSYEQYF
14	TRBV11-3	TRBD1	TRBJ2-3	CASSRGQGAFTQYF
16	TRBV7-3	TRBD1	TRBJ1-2	CASSPIRTGSLYGYTF
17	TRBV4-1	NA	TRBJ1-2	CASSQDLSTGLDYGYTF
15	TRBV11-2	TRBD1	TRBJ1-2	CASSFSGGGYYGYTF
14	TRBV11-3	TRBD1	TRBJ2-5	CASSLEGTGGTQYF
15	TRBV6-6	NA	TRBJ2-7	CASSSARGGAYEQYF
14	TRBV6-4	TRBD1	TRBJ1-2	CASSVDRGGYGYTF
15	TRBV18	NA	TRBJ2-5	CASSLGQVAAETQYF
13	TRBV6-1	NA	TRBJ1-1	CASSPSTGTEAFF
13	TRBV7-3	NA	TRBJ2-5	CASSILPQETQYF
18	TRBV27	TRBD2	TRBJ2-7	CASSSLTSGSPRDYEQYF